The entry that follows covers one T cell receptor (beta chain) sequence. No antigen is known for it. This specimen belongs to a study of cytomegalovirus exposure and HLA in healthy donors. General study findings and limits: TCR beta chains numbering roughly 150 were designated cytomegalovirus-associated.

With 60 Vbeta and 13 Jbeta primers, the PCR was carried out. Profiling relied on immunoSEQ multiplex PCR, and the TCRdb table lists in-frame clones only, not all of them. The sample carries roughly 230,000 clones, roughly 81% recorded once. There are 15 residues in the CDR3. Trimming took 6 bases from V and 5 from J; bases not matched to a gene: 8. Germline lookup yields CDR1 WSHSY and CDR2 SAAADI. The sample taken for sequencing was PBMCs. The sequence was obtained from a girl aged 2 to 10 in good health and CMV-seronegative. This sequence joins TRBV10-2 and TRBJ2-7, with 12 nucleotides matching TRBD2. The CDR3: CASSRLAGVGDEQYF. The CDR3 bases are TGCGCCAGCAGCAGACTAGCGGGAGTCGGAGACGAGCAGTACTTC.